A selection of T cell receptor beta chains follows, all from one sample in a study of T cells in Graves' hyperthyroidism and ophthalmopathy. TCRdb itself ran the multiplex PCR reads through MiXCR, one entry per CDR3 protein. The data show around 360,000 distinct CDR3 sequences, with approximately 16% seen just once and roughly 19% held by the top ten. Sequencing input: blood. All receptors derive from a woman in her sixties with Graves' ophthalmopathy. Both conserved end residues are part of each CDR3. D genes are given only for firm matches. The size field is filled for only some rows; it gives once, few, many or a size class.

TRBD1	TRBJ1-5	TRBV12-3/TRBV12-4	few	CASSFGAGGFNQPQHF	TGTGCCAGCAGTTTCGGAGCAGGGGGCTTCAATCAGCCCCAGCATTTT
.	TRBJ2-1	TRBV18	many	CASSPSSAAPLNEQFF	TGTGCCAGCTCACCATCGAGCGCCGCCCCCCTCAATGAGCAGTTCTTC
TRBD1	TRBJ2-3	TRBV12-3/TRBV12-4	many	CASTTGPRTDTQYF	TGTGCCAGCACGACAGGGCCTCGCACAGATACGCAGTATTTT
TRBD1	TRBJ1-4	TRBV2	many	CASSSRGQSNEKLFF	TGTGCCAGCAGTAGTAGGGGGCAATCTAATGAAAAACTGTTTTTT
.	TRBJ1-5	TRBV20-1	many	CSASYQSQPQHF	TGCAGTGCTAGTTACCAGAGTCAGCCCCAGCATTTT
.	TRBJ1-4	TRBV30	many	CAWGRSATNEKLFF	TGTGCCTGGGGCCGGAGTGCAACTAATGAAAAACTGTTTTTT
TRBD2	TRBJ2-1	TRBV12-3/TRBV12-4	many	CASSERGDEQFF	TGTGCCAGCAGCGAACGGGGGGACGAGCAGTTCTTC
.	TRBJ1-1	TRBV3-1	many	CASSQARAKTDKNTEAFF	TGTGCCAGCAGCCAAGCCAGGGCGAAGACTGATAAGAACACTGAAGCTTTCTTT
TRBD2	TRBJ2-7	TRBV4-2	few	CASSQDEGGSVYEQYF	TGTGCCAGCAGCCAAGATGAAGGCGGGAGCGTGTACGAGCAGTACTTC
.	TRBJ1-1	TRBV20-1	many	CSAGRTREGAEAFF	TGCAGTGCTGGGAGGACCCGGGAAGGCGCTGAAGCTTTCTTT
.	TRBJ1-1	TRBV5-1	few	CASSLLPRGLNTEAFF	TGCGCCAGCAGCTTACTCCCCAGGGGTTTGAACACTGAAGCTTTCTTT
.	TRBJ2-3	TRBV28	few	CASTISGVAGDTQYF	TGTGCCAGCACCATTAGTGGGGTAGCCGGGGATACGCAGTATTTT
TRBD2	TRBJ2-1	TRBV2	many	CASRGLAGSTNEQFF	TGTGCCAGCAGGGGCCTAGCGGGAAGCACCAATGAGCAGTTCTTC
TRBD2	TRBJ2-5	TRBV11-2	.	CASSLGLAGRTETQYF	TGTGCCAGCAGCTTGGGACTAGCGGGCCGAACGGAGACCCAGTACTTC
TRBD1	TRBJ2-4	TRBV13	.	CASSFHRQGSIIQYF	TGTGCCAGCAGCTTTCATCGACAGGGGAGTATCATTCAGTACTTC
.	TRBJ1-1	TRBV18	many	CASSPPSTGGAFF	TGTGCCAGCTCACCACCAAGTACAGGTGGGGCTTTCTTT
.	TRBJ1-1	TRBV19	few	CASSIQPRKGTEAFF	TGTGCCAGTAGTATACAACCTCGCAAGGGGACTGAAGCTTTCTTT
TRBD1	TRBJ2-7	TRBV3-1	many	CASSQESGDSLPYEQYF	TGTGCCAGCAGCCAAGAGAGTGGGGACAGCCTCCCCTACGAGCAGTACTTC
.	TRBJ2-5	TRBV18	many	CASSPLGGQETQYF	TGTGCCAGCTCACCACTGGGGGGCCAAGAGACCCAGTACTTC
.	TRBJ2-7	TRBV19	.	CASSIGGYEQYF	TGTGCCAGTAGTATAGGGGGCTACGAGCAGTACTTC
.	TRBJ1-1	TRBV20-1	.	CSASRGIITEAFF	TGCAGTGCTAGCCGGGGGATAATAACTGAAGCTTTCTTT
TRBD2	TRBJ2-7	TRBV2	many	CASRTGTSGSSFHEQYF	TGTGCCAGCAGGACCGGGACTAGCGGGAGCAGTTTCCACGAGCAGTACTTC
.	TRBJ2-1	TRBV20-1	few	CSASLLYNEQFF	TGCAGTGCTAGTTTGCTTTACAATGAGCAGTTCTTC
TRBD2	TRBJ2-4	TRBV11-2	few	CASSLDLREGYF	TGTGCCAGCAGCTTAGATCTAAGGGAGGGTTACTTC
TRBD2	TRBJ2-1	TRBV27	few	CASTSTSGRVNEQFF	TGTGCCAGCACCTCGACTAGCGGGAGGGTCAATGAGCAGTTCTTC
.	TRBJ1-1	TRBV6-1	many	CASAPGTRNTEAFF	TGTGCCAGTGCCCCAGGGACCCGGAACACTGAAGCTTTCTTT
.	TRBJ2-1	TRBV12-5	few	CASAPFGDDEQFF	TGTGCTAGTGCGCCCTTCGGGGACGATGAGCAGTTCTTC
.	TRBJ1-5	TRBV20-1	.	CSASNGGNQPQHF	TGCAGTGCTAGCAACGGGGGCAATCAGCCCCAGCATTTT